This T cell receptor beta chain was documented in a study of blood T cell repertoires in COVID-19. About the research overall: PBMCs, B-cell-depleted T cells, or T cells were the source of the cDNA or gDNA that made up the material.

Generated by immunoSEQ multiplex PCR, the TCRdb table keeps only in-frame clones and is missing some. The sample has 200,000 to 300,000 clones; 88% are singletons. CDR1 and CDR2 from the germline V gene are SGHTA and FQGNSA. Trimming shortened V by 5 bases and J by 5 bases, and 22 bases separated the two germline ends. The CDR3 contains 18 residues. Clinical history as reported by participants underpinned cohort assignment. The gene calls are TRBV7-2 and TRBJ1-6, with D maybe TRBD1 (5 bases). What was sequenced was PBMCs or T cells enriched from blood (not recorded which). The sequence was obtained from a woman aged 40-49 years with acute COVID-19. The CDR3 region has the DNA TGTGCCAGCAGCAAAGCTTGGTCAGGGTCGACGAATAATTCACCCCTCCACTTT. It codes for CASSKAWSGSTNNSPLHF.